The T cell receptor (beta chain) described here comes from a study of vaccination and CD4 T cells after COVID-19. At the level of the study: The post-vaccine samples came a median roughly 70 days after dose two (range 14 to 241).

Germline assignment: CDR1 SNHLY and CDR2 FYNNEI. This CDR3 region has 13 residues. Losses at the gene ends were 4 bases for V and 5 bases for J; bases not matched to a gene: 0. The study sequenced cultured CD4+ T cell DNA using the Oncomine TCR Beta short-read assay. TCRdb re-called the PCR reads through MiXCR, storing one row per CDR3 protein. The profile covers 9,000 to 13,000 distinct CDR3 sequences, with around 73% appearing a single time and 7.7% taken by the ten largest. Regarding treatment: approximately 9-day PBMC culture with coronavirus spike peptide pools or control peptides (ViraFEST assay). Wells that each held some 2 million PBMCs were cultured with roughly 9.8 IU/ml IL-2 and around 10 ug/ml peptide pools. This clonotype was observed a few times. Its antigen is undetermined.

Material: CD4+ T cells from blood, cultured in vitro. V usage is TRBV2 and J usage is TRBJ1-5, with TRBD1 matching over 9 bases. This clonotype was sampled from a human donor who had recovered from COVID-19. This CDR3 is CASSGTGDQPQHF. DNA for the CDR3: TGTGCCAGCAGTGGGACAGGGGATCAGCCCCAGCATTTT. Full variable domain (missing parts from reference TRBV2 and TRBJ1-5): EPEVTQTPSHQVTQMGQEVILRCVPISNHLYFYWYRQILGQKVEFLVSFYNNEISEKSEIFDDQFSVERPDGSNFTLKIRSTKLEDSAMYFCASSGTGDQPQHFGDGTRLSIL.